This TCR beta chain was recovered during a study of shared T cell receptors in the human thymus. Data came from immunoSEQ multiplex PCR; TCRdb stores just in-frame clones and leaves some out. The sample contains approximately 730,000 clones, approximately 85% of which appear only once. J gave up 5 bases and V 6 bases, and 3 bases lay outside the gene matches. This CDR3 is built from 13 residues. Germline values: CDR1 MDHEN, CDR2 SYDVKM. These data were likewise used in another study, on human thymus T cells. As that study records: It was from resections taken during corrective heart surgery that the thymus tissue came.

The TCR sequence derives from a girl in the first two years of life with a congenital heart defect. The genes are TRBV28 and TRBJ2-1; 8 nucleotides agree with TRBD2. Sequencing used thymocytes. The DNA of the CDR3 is TGTGCCAGCAGGACCGGGGGGGACAATGAGCAGTTCTTC. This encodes CASRTGGDNEQFF. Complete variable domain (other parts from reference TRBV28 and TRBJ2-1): DVKVTQSSRYLVKRTGEKVFLECVQDMDHENMFWYRQDPGLGLRLIYFSYDVKMKEKGDIPEGYSVSREKKERFSLILESASTNQTSMYLCASRTGGDNEQFFGPGTRLTVL.